This TCR beta chain was captured by sequencing in a study of neurological immune-mediated disorders. Study-level results: It was HTLV-1-associated myelopathy that showed the most TCR clonal expansion, while multiple sclerosis showed the least, falling below healthy controls.

Trimming took 2 bases from V and 3 from J; bases not matched to a gene: 6. Germline assignment: CDR1 MNHNS and CDR2 SASEGT. The CDR3 is 15 amino acids. TCRdb analysed the 5' RACE reads with MiXCR anew, one entry per CDR3 protein. Of tens of thousands of distinct CDR3 sequences listed, under 13% are singletons. Many counts were recorded for this clonotype. Its antigen is undetermined. This chain links TRBV6-1 with TRBJ2-7; 8 bases fit TRBD1. Sequenced sample: PBMCs. The receptor was derived from a woman in her twenties or thirties with HTLV-1-associated myelopathy (HAM/TSP). In DNA form, the CDR3 reads TGTGCCAGCAGTGAATCGACAGGGGCAATCTACGAGCAGTACTTC. It translates to CASSESTGAIYEQYF.